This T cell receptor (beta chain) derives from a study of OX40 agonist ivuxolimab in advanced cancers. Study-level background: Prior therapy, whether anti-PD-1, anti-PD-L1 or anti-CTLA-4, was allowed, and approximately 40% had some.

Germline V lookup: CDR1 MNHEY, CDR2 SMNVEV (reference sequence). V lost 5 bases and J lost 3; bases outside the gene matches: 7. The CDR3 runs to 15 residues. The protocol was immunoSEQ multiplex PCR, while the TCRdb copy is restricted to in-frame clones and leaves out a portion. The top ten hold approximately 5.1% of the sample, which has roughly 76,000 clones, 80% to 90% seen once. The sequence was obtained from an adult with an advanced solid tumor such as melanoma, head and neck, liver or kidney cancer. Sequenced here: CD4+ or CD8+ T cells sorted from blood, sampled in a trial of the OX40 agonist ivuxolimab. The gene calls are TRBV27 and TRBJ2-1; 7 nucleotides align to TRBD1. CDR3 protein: CASSPRAGGYNEQFF. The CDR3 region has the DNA TGTGCCAGCAGTCCTCGGGCAGGGGGCTACAATGAGCAGTTCTTC.